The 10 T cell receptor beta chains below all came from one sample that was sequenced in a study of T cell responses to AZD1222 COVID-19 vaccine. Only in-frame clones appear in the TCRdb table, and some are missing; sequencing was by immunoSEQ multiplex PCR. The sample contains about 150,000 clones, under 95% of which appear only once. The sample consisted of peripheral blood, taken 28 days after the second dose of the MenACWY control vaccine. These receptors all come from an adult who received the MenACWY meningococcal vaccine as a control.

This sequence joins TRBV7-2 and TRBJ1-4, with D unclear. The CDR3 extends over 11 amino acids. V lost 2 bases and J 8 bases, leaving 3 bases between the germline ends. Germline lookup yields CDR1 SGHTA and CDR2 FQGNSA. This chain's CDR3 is CASSLSEKLFF. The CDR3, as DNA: TGTGCCAGCAGCTTATCCGAAAAACTGTTTTTT.

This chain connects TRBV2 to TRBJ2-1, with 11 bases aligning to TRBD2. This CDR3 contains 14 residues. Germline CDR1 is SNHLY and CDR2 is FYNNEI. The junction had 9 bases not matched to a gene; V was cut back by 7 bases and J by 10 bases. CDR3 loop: CASTSGRPLGEQFF. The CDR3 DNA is TGTGCCAGCACTAGCGGGAGGCCCCTCGGAGAGCAGTTCTTC. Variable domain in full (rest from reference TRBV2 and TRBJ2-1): EPEVTQTPSHQVTQMGQEVILRCVPISNHLYFYWYRQILGQKVEFLVSFYNNEISEKSEIFDDQFSVERPDGSNFTLKIRSTKLEDSAMYFCASTSGRPLGEQFFGPGTRLTVL.

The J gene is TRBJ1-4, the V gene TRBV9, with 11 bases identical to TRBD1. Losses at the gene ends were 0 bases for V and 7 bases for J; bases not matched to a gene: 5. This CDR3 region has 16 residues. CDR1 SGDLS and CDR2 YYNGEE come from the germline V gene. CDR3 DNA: TGTGCCAGCAGCGTAGCTCCGGGACAGGGGGTTGAAAAACTGTTTTTT. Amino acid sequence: CASSVAPGQGVEKLFF.

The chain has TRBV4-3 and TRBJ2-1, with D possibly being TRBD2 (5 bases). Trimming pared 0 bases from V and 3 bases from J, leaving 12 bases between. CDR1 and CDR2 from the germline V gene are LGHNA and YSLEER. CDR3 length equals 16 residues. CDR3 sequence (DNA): TGCGCCAGCAGCCAAGATAGAGGGTATTACTACAATGAGCAGTTCTTC. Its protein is CASSQDRGYYYNEQFF.

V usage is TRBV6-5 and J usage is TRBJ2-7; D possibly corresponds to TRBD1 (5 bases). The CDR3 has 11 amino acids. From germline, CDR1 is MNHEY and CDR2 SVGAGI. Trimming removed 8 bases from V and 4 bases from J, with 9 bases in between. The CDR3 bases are TGTGCCAGCCTAGGGGCTTACGAGCAGTACTTC. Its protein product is CASLGAYEQYF.

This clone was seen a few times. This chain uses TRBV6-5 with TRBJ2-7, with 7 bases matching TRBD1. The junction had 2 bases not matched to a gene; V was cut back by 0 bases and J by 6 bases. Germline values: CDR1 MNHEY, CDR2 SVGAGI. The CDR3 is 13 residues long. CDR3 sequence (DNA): TGTGCCAGCAGTTACTCGTCAGGGGGCGAGCAGTACTTC. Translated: CASSYSSGGEQYF.

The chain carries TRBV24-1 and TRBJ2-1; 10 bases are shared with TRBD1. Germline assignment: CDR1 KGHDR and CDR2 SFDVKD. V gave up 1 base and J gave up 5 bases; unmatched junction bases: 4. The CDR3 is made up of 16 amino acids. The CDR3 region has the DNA TGTGCCACCAGTGATTTTGGGACAGGGGCCCACAATGAGCAGTTCTTC. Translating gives CATSDFGTGAHNEQFF.

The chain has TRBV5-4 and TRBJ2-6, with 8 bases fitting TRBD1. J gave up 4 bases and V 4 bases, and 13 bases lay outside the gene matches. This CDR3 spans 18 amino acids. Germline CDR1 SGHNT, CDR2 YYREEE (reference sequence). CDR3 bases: TGTGCCAGCAGCCAAGGACAGGGATGGGGTCGAGGGGCCAACGTCCTGACTTTC. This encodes CASSQGQGWGRGANVLTF. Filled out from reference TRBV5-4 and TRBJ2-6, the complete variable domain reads ETGVTQSPTHLIKTRGQQVTLRCSSQSGHNTVSWYQQALGQGPQFIFQYYREEENGRGNFPPRFSGLQFPNYSSELNVNALELDDSALYLCASSQGQGWGRGANVLTFGAGSRLTVL.

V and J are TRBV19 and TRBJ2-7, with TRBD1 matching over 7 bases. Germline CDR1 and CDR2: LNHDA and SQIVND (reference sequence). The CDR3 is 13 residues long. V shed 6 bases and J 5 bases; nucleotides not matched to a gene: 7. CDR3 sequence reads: CASSRQGRDEQYF. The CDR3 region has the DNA TGTGCCAGTAGCCGACAGGGCCGAGACGAGCAGTACTTC. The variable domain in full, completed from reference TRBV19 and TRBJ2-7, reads DGGITQSPKYLFRKEGQNVTLSCEQNLNHDAMYWYRQDPGQGLRLIYYSQIVNDFQKGDIAEGYSVSREKKESFPLTVTSAQKNPTAFYLCASSRQGRDEQYFGPGTRLTVT.

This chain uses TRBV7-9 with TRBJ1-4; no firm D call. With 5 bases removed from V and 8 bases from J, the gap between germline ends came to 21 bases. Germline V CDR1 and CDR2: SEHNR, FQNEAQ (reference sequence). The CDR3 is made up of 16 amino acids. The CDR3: CASSETVSFQEEKLFF. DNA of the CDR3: TGTGCCAGCAGCGAAACGGTGTCATTCCAAGAGGAAAAACTGTTTTTT.